This is a list of T cell receptor beta chains from one sample in a study of blood T cell repertoires in COVID-19. Assay: immunoSEQ multiplex PCR; the TCRdb copy retains only in-frame clones and omits some. The sample carries around 180,000 clones, 70% to 85% recorded once. The sample comprised peripheral blood. All receptors come from a human donor in a cohort sampled during active COVID-19. The CDR3 runs from the conserved cysteine through the conserved F or W. The order of the fields is V gene, clone size, D gene, CDR3 length, J gene, CDR3 DNA, CDR3 protein. A D gene is named only where the DNA matches it firmly. Where a row states a size, it is once, few, many or the class of an expanded clone; other rows omit it.

v_gene: TRBV6-4; abundance: -; d_gene: -; len: 15; j_gene: TRBJ1-5; CDR3nt: TGTGCCAGCAGTGAGGGGGGGTTGAGCAATCAGCCCCAGCATTTT; CDR3aa: CASSEGGLSNQPQHF
v_gene: TRBV10-3; abundance: few; d_gene: -; len: 13; j_gene: TRBJ1-1; CDR3nt: TGTGCCATCAGTGTCTTGAGGAACACTGAAGCTTTCTTT; CDR3aa: CAISVLRNTEAFF
v_gene: TRBV12-3/TRBV12-4; abundance: few; d_gene: -; len: 13; j_gene: TRBJ1-2; CDR3nt: TGTGCCAGCAGTCCGCCCGGGGAGTATCGCTACACCTTC; CDR3aa: CASSPPGEYRYTF
v_gene: TRBV12-3/TRBV12-4; abundance: -; d_gene: -; len: 13; j_gene: TRBJ2-3; CDR3nt: TGTGCCAGCCGTGACAGGAGCACAGATACGCAGTATTTT; CDR3aa: CASRDRSTDTQYF
v_gene: TRBV19; abundance: -; d_gene: TRBD1; len: 14; j_gene: TRBJ2-7; CDR3nt: TGTGCCAGTAGTATACAGGGGGCGGCCTACGAGCAGTACTTC; CDR3aa: CASSIQGAAYEQYF
v_gene: TRBV7-6; abundance: -; d_gene: -; len: 14; j_gene: TRBJ1-1; CDR3nt: TGTGCCAGCAGCTTAGCCACAGGTAGGGGTGAAGCTTTCTTT; CDR3aa: CASSLATGRGEAFF
v_gene: TRBV6-5; abundance: -; d_gene: -; len: 15; j_gene: TRBJ2-7; CDR3nt: TGTGCCAGCAGTTACTCAGGCAGGGGCTCCTACGAGCAGTACTTC; CDR3aa: CASSYSGRGSYEQYF
v_gene: TRBV2; abundance: few; d_gene: -; len: 12; j_gene: TRBJ1-1; CDR3nt: TGTGCCAGCTTACAGGGCTTAACTGAAGCTTTCTTT; CDR3aa: CASLQGLTEAFF
v_gene: TRBV18; abundance: -; d_gene: -; len: 12; j_gene: TRBJ2-5; CDR3nt: TGTGCCAGCTCACCAACGGGGGAGACCCAGTACTTC; CDR3aa: CASSPTGETQYF
v_gene: TRBV27; abundance: -; d_gene: TRBD2; len: 15; j_gene: TRBJ2-3; CDR3nt: TGTGCCAGCAGTTACTCCAGCGGGGGCACAGATACGCAGTATTTT; CDR3aa: CASSYSSGGTDTQYF
v_gene: TRBV5-1; abundance: -; d_gene: TRBD1; len: 14; j_gene: TRBJ2-1; CDR3nt: TGCGCCAGCAGCTTGGGGGACAGGGTGGATGAGCAGTTCTTC; CDR3aa: CASSLGDRVDEQFF
v_gene: TRBV7-3; abundance: -; d_gene: -; len: 11; j_gene: TRBJ2-7; CDR3nt: TGTGCCAGCAGCCTATCCTACGAGCAGTACTTC; CDR3aa: CASSLSYEQYF
v_gene: TRBV9; abundance: -; d_gene: -; len: 16; j_gene: TRBJ1-4; CDR3nt: TGTGCCAGCAGCCCTCCTCTGGGGGCGACTAATGAAAAACTGTTTTTT; CDR3aa: CASSPPLGATNEKLFF
v_gene: TRBV18; abundance: -; d_gene: -; len: 16; j_gene: TRBJ1-6; CDR3nt: TGTGCCAGCTCAGCCCCCGGGGGGGGCGTTAATTCACCCCTCCACTTT; CDR3aa: CASSAPGGGVNSPLHF
v_gene: TRBV12-5; abundance: -; d_gene: TRBD1; len: 13; j_gene: TRBJ2-7; CDR3nt: TGTGCTAGTGGGGGACAGGGCTACTACGAGCAGTACTTC; CDR3aa: CASGGQGYYEQYF
v_gene: TRBV16; abundance: once; d_gene: TRBD1; len: 14; j_gene: TRBJ1-6; CDR3nt: TGTGCCAGCAGCCCTCAGACAGGGCTCGGACCCCTCCACTTT; CDR3aa: CASSPQTGLGPLHF
v_gene: TRBV19; abundance: -; d_gene: -; len: 12; j_gene: TRBJ1-2; CDR3nt: TGTGCCAGTAGTATGACAGGCTATGGCTACACCTTC; CDR3aa: CASSMTGYGYTF
v_gene: TRBV3-1/TRBV3-2; abundance: -; d_gene: -; len: 15; j_gene: TRBJ1-2; CDR3nt: TGTGCCAGCAGCCAATTATCAGAGGGCTACTATGGCTACACCTTC; CDR3aa: CASSQLSEGYYGYTF
v_gene: TRBV3-1/TRBV3-2; abundance: -; d_gene: TRBD1; len: 14; j_gene: TRBJ1-6; CDR3nt: TGTGCCAGCACGCGGGGGACAGGGGGTTCACCCCTCCACTTT; CDR3aa: CASTRGTGGSPLHF
v_gene: TRBV5-4; abundance: -; d_gene: -; len: 14; j_gene: TRBJ2-7; CDR3nt: TGTGCCAGCAGCTCGTTGGGGGGTACCTACGAGCAGTACTTC; CDR3aa: CASSSLGGTYEQYF
v_gene: TRBV7-9; abundance: -; d_gene: TRBD1; len: 16; j_gene: TRBJ1-5; CDR3nt: TGTGCCAGCAGCTCTGACAGGGAAACTAGCAATCAGCCCCAGCATTTT; CDR3aa: CASSSDRETSNQPQHF
v_gene: TRBV19; abundance: once; d_gene: TRBD1; len: 18; j_gene: TRBJ1-5; CDR3nt: TGTGCCAGTAGTAGACTCCGGACAGGGCTCGATAGCAATCAGCCCCAGCATTTT; CDR3aa: CASSRLRTGLDSNQPQHF
v_gene: TRBV6-5; abundance: -; d_gene: -; len: 15; j_gene: TRBJ1-6; CDR3nt: TGTGCCAGCAGTACCCTGAGCTCCTATAATTCACCCCTCCACTTT; CDR3aa: CASSTLSSYNSPLHF
v_gene: TRBV19; abundance: -; d_gene: TRBD1; len: 14; j_gene: TRBJ1-2; CDR3nt: TGTGCCAGTAGTATAAGGGACAGATACTATGGCTACACCTTC; CDR3aa: CASSIRDRYYGYTF
v_gene: TRBV25-1; abundance: -; d_gene: -; len: 14; j_gene: TRBJ2-7; CDR3nt: TGTGCCAGCAGGATGGAGGGGTCGAACTACGAGCAGTACTTC; CDR3aa: CASRMEGSNYEQYF
v_gene: TRBV5-1; abundance: -; d_gene: TRBD2; len: 19; j_gene: TRBJ2-1; CDR3nt: TGCGCCAGCAGCTTGGTGGGGAGCGGGGGGGTTGGCTCCTACAATGAGCAGTTCTTC; CDR3aa: CASSLVGSGGVGSYNEQFF
v_gene: TRBV5-1; abundance: -; d_gene: TRBD2; len: 16; j_gene: TRBJ2-3; CDR3nt: TGCGCCAGCAGCTTGTCTAGCGGGGGGGGCACAGATACGCAGTATTTT; CDR3aa: CASSLSSGGGTDTQYF
v_gene: TRBV6-5; abundance: -; d_gene: -; len: 11; j_gene: TRBJ2-1; CDR3nt: TGTGCCAGCAGACGACAGAATGAGCAGTTCTTC; CDR3aa: CASRRQNEQFF
v_gene: TRBV18; abundance: -; d_gene: TRBD1; len: 15; j_gene: TRBJ2-1; CDR3nt: TGTGCCAGCTCCCCAGACAGGGTGACTGGAAATGAGCAGTTCTTC; CDR3aa: CASSPDRVTGNEQFF
v_gene: TRBV5-1; abundance: -; d_gene: TRBD1; len: 16; j_gene: TRBJ1-2; CDR3nt: TGCGCCAGCAGTTTTGCTACAGGGGACGCTAACTATGGCTACACCTTC; CDR3aa: CASSFATGDANYGYTF
v_gene: TRBV19; abundance: -; d_gene: TRBD2; len: 14; j_gene: TRBJ2-7; CDR3nt: TGTGCCAGTAGTGCTAGCGGGGTCGACTACGAGCAGTACTTC; CDR3aa: CASSASGVDYEQYF
v_gene: TRBV5-8; abundance: -; d_gene: TRBD2; len: 14; j_gene: TRBJ2-5; CDR3nt: TGTGCCAGCAGGCGACTAGCAGAACAAGAGACCCAGTACTTC; CDR3aa: CASRRLAEQETQYF
v_gene: TRBV30; abundance: -; d_gene: TRBD1; len: 14; j_gene: TRBJ1-6; CDR3nt: TGTGCCTGGGATCCGGGACAGATGAATTCACCCCTCCACTTT; CDR3aa: CAWDPGQMNSPLHF
v_gene: TRBV30; abundance: -; d_gene: TRBD1; len: 15; j_gene: TRBJ1-1; CDR3nt: TGTGCCTGGAGTCCGGGACAGGGGGCCGACACTGAAGCTTTCTTT; CDR3aa: CAWSPGQGADTEAFF
v_gene: TRBV9; abundance: once; d_gene: TRBD1; len: 13; j_gene: TRBJ1-2; CDR3nt: TGTGCCAGCAGCTCTCGACAGGGGGATGGCTACACCTTC; CDR3aa: CASSSRQGDGYTF
v_gene: TRBV3-1/TRBV3-2; abundance: -; d_gene: -; len: 16; j_gene: TRBJ2-2; CDR3nt: TGTGCCAGCAGGCCCGACGGCGGGGTGAGCACCGGGGAGCTGTTTTTT; CDR3aa: CASRPDGGVSTGELFF
v_gene: TRBV4-1; abundance: -; d_gene: -; len: 18; j_gene: TRBJ1-4; CDR3nt: TGCGCCAGCAGCCAAAGGGCGGAAATCCAGGGCCCGAATGAAAAACTGTTTTTT; CDR3aa: CASSQRAEIQGPNEKLFF
v_gene: TRBV6-5; abundance: -; d_gene: TRBD2; len: 15; j_gene: TRBJ2-1; CDR3nt: TGTGCCAGCAGAGAGGCGGGGGGGCGCTACAATGAGCAGTTCTTC; CDR3aa: CASREAGGRYNEQFF
v_gene: TRBV7-6; abundance: -; d_gene: -; len: 15; j_gene: TRBJ1-4; CDR3nt: TGTGCCAGCAGCTCCTCCGGGGGGTTGGGTGAAAAACTGTTTTTT; CDR3aa: CASSSSGGLGEKLFF
v_gene: TRBV30; abundance: -; d_gene: TRBD1; len: 15; j_gene: TRBJ1-3; CDR3nt: TGTGCCTGGAGTACAATCCGGGACAGGGGCTACACCATATATTTT; CDR3aa: CAWSTIRDRGYTIYF
v_gene: TRBV4-1; abundance: once; d_gene: TRBD2; len: 17; j_gene: TRBJ2-1; CDR3nt: TGCGCCAGCAGCCAAGAACTAGCGGGGGGGCCCGGGGATGAGCAGTTCTTC; CDR3aa: CASSQELAGGPGDEQFF
v_gene: TRBV15; abundance: -; d_gene: -; len: 14; j_gene: TRBJ1-1; CDR3nt: TGTGCCACCAGCAGGGCCAGGGAGAACACTGAAGCTTTCTTT; CDR3aa: CATSRARENTEAFF
v_gene: TRBV30; abundance: once; d_gene: TRBD1; len: 14; j_gene: TRBJ1-2; CDR3nt: TGTGCCTGGAGGGCCGGGACAGGGTACTGGGGCTACACCTTC; CDR3aa: CAWRAGTGYWGYTF
v_gene: TRBV5-1; abundance: -; d_gene: -; len: 13; j_gene: TRBJ1-1; CDR3nt: TGCGCCAGCAGCCCAGGGATAAACACTGAAGCTTTCTTT; CDR3aa: CASSPGINTEAFF
v_gene: TRBV9; abundance: -; d_gene: TRBD1; len: 13; j_gene: TRBJ2-7; CDR3nt: TGTGCCAGCAGCGTAGGGACAGGGCGGGAGCAGTACTTC; CDR3aa: CASSVGTGREQYF
v_gene: TRBV7-2; abundance: -; d_gene: TRBD1; len: 14; j_gene: TRBJ2-7; CDR3nt: TGTGCCAGCAGCTCGGGACAGGGGGGGTACGAGCAGTACTTC; CDR3aa: CASSSGQGGYEQYF
v_gene: TRBV5-1; abundance: -; d_gene: -; len: 14; j_gene: TRBJ2-7; CDR3nt: TGCGCCAGCAGCTTGGTGGCAAATGGAGGCGAGCAGTACTTC; CDR3aa: CASSLVANGGEQYF
v_gene: TRBV4-2; abundance: once; d_gene: TRBD2; len: 16; j_gene: TRBJ2-1; CDR3nt: TGTGCCAGCAGCCAACACCCTAGCGGGGGTTACAATGAGCAGTTCTTC; CDR3aa: CASSQHPSGGYNEQFF
v_gene: TRBV10-3; abundance: -; d_gene: TRBD1; len: 13; j_gene: TRBJ1-1; CDR3nt: TGTGCCTCCCGGGACAGGGAAAACACTGAAGCTTTCTTT; CDR3aa: CASRDRENTEAFF
v_gene: TRBV19; abundance: -; d_gene: TRBD2; len: 15; j_gene: TRBJ2-3; CDR3nt: TGTGCCAGCCGTACGGCCGGGGGGAGCACAGATACGCAGTATTTT; CDR3aa: CASRTAGGSTDTQYF
v_gene: TRBV9; abundance: -; d_gene: TRBD1; len: 14; j_gene: TRBJ1-1; CDR3nt: TGTGCCAGCAGTTGGGGACAGGGGAACACTGAAGCTTTCTTT; CDR3aa: CASSWGQGNTEAFF